This TCR beta chain stems from a study of blood T cell repertoires in COVID-19. CDR1 is MNHEY, CDR2 SVGEGT, per germline. The V gene lost 0 bases and the J gene lost 4 bases, with 12 bases spanning the gap. This CDR3 spans 15 amino acids. The method was immunoSEQ multiplex PCR; TCRdb's version includes in-frame clones alone and lacks a portion of them. The profile shows about 170,000 clones, roughly 91% of them singletons. V is TRBV6-2 or TRBV6-3 and J is TRBJ1-1; D ambiguous. The specimen was peripheral blood. The receptor comes from a man aged 50 to 60 who had recovered from COVID-19. CDR3 DNA: TGTGCCAGCAGTTACTCTCGGGGAGTAGTCACTGAAGCTTTCTTT. It encodes CASSYSRGVVTEAFF.